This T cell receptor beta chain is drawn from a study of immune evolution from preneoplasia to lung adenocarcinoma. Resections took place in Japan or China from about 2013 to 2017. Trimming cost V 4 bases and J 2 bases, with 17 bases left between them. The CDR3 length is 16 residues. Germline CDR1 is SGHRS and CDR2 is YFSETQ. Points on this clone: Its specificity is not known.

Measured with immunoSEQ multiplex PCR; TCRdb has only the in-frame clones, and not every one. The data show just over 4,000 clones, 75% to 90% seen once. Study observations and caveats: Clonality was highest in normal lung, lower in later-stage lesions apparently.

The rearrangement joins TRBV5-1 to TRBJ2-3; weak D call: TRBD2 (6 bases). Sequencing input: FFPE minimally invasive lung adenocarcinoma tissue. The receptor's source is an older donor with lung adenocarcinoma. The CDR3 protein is CASSGGTEAHTDTQYF. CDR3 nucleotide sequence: TGCGCCAGCAGCGGGGGGACTGAGGCACACACAGATACGCAGTATTTT.